This is a list of T cell receptor beta chains from one sample in a study of T cell repertoires in aging, cancer and after chemotherapy. TCRdb re-called the multiplex PCR reads through MiXCR, storing one row per CDR3 protein. Among about 10,000 distinct CDR3 sequences listed, 20% to 30% were seen once. The sequenced material came from blood. Receptor source: a human donor with a blood cancer. The donor label of this sample is uncertain. Both conserved end residues are part of each CDR3. A D gene is named only where the DNA matches it firmly. Clone size, where shown, is once, few, many, or a class for clones that have expanded.

j_call: TRBJ1-5; v_call: TRBV7-2; clone_size: -; d_call: TRBD1; cdr3_aa: CASSLGTGSGQPQHF; cdr3_nt: TGTGCCAGCAGCTTAGGGACAGGGTCCGGACAGCCCCAGCATTTT
j_call: TRBJ2-5; v_call: TRBV27; clone_size: medium-sized; d_call: -; cdr3_aa: CASGITGRVYRETQYF; cdr3_nt: TGTGCCAGCGGCATCACAGGGAGGGTCTATCGAGAGACCCAGTACTTC
j_call: TRBJ2-1; v_call: TRBV6-6; clone_size: medium-sized; d_call: TRBD1; cdr3_aa: CASSYFGQGAYNEQFF; cdr3_nt: TGTGCCAGCAGTTACTTTGGCCAGGGGGCTTACAATGAGCAGTTCTTC
j_call: TRBJ2-3; v_call: TRBV6-4; clone_size: few; d_call: TRBD2; cdr3_aa: CASRISGSGADTQYF; cdr3_nt: TGTGCCAGCAGGATTAGCGGGAGTGGCGCAGATACGCAGTATTTT
j_call: TRBJ2-7; v_call: TRBV28; clone_size: few; d_call: TRBD2; cdr3_aa: CASSPSVAGRVYEQYF; cdr3_nt: TGTGCCAGCAGCCCCAGCGTAGCGGGACGGGTGTACGAGCAGTACTTC
j_call: TRBJ2-7; v_call: TRBV18; clone_size: -; d_call: -; cdr3_aa: CASSPPAGASYEQYF; cdr3_nt: TGTGCCAGCTCACCCCCGGCCGGGGCCTCCTACGAGCAGTACTTC
j_call: TRBJ2-6; v_call: TRBV13; clone_size: medium-sized; d_call: -; cdr3_aa: CASSSRGAGANVLTF; cdr3_nt: TGTGCCAGCAGCTCCCGGGGCGCTGGGGCCAACGTCCTGACTTTC
j_call: TRBJ2-7; v_call: TRBV6-6; clone_size: medium-sized; d_call: -; cdr3_aa: CASQGPGLTYEQYF; cdr3_nt: TGTGCCAGCCAAGGCCCGGGGCTTACCTACGAGCAGTACTTC
j_call: TRBJ2-1; v_call: TRBV12-3/TRBV12-4; clone_size: medium-sized; d_call: -; cdr3_aa: CASRRTGLTYNEQFF; cdr3_nt: TGTGCCAGCAGGCGCACCGGACTGACCTACAATGAGCAGTTCTTC
j_call: TRBJ1-4; v_call: TRBV20-1; clone_size: few; d_call: TRBD1; cdr3_aa: CSATGTANEKLFF; cdr3_nt: TGCAGTGCTACCGGGACAGCGAATGAAAAACTGTTTTTT
j_call: TRBJ2-7; v_call: TRBV6-6; clone_size: many; d_call: -; cdr3_aa: CAARGVVYEQYF; cdr3_nt: TGTGCCGCCCGTGGGGTAGTATACGAGCAGTACTTC
j_call: TRBJ2-1; v_call: TRBV27; clone_size: medium-sized; d_call: -; cdr3_aa: CASSLTSRGFNEQFF; cdr3_nt: TGTGCCAGCAGTTTAACTAGCAGAGGGTTCAATGAGCAGTTCTTC
j_call: TRBJ1-2; v_call: TRBV27; clone_size: many; d_call: -; cdr3_aa: CASSFSGGRDRGYTF; cdr3_nt: TGTGCCAGCAGTTTCAGCGGGGGGCGGGATAGGGGCTACACCTTC
j_call: TRBJ2-2; v_call: TRBV5-1; clone_size: few; d_call: -; cdr3_aa: CATSDTWGGPANTGELFF; cdr3_nt: TGCGCCACCTCCGACACGTGGGGGGGCCCCGCGAACACCGGGGAGCTGTTTTTT
j_call: TRBJ1-4; v_call: TRBV23-1; clone_size: -; d_call: TRBD1; cdr3_aa: CASSQKARQGGNEKLFF; cdr3_nt: TGCGCCAGCAGTCAGAAAGCAAGACAGGGGGGTAATGAAAAACTGTTTTTT
j_call: TRBJ2-5; v_call: TRBV6-2/TRBV6-3; clone_size: many; d_call: TRBD2; cdr3_aa: CASSSSGSGRIRF; cdr3_nt: TGTGCCAGCAGTTCAAGCGGTAGCGGGAGAATTCGCTTC
j_call: TRBJ2-2; v_call: TRBV12-3/TRBV12-4; clone_size: few; d_call: -; cdr3_aa: CASSVQGTGELFF; cdr3_nt: TGTGCCAGCAGTGTCCAGGGGACCGGGGAGCTGTTTTTT
j_call: TRBJ2-1; v_call: TRBV11-2; clone_size: few; d_call: TRBD2; cdr3_aa: CASSNLAGGSNEQFF; cdr3_nt: TGTGCCAGCAGCAACCTAGCGGGAGGTTCCAATGAGCAGTTCTTC
j_call: TRBJ2-3; v_call: TRBV27; clone_size: medium-sized; d_call: -; cdr3_aa: CASSFDEGPDTQYF; cdr3_nt: TGTGCCAGCAGTTTCGACGAAGGCCCAGATACGCAGTATTTT
j_call: TRBJ1-6; v_call: TRBV30; clone_size: many; d_call: TRBD1; cdr3_aa: CAWAGGYNSPLHF; cdr3_nt: TGTGCCTGGGCAGGGGGATATAATTCACCCCTCCACTTT
j_call: TRBJ2-7; v_call: TRBV6-5; clone_size: few; d_call: TRBD2; cdr3_aa: CASSPSTSGRAEQYF; cdr3_nt: TGTGCCAGCAGTCCTTCGACTAGCGGGAGAGCCGAGCAGTACTTC
j_call: TRBJ2-7; v_call: TRBV12-3/TRBV12-4; clone_size: -; d_call: TRBD2; cdr3_aa: CASRGSGVSSYEQYF; cdr3_nt: TGTGCCAGCAGAGGTAGCGGGGTAAGCTCCTACGAGCAGTACTTC
j_call: TRBJ1-1; v_call: TRBV27; clone_size: -; d_call: -; cdr3_aa: CASSLSIDGNTEAFF; cdr3_nt: TGTGCCAGCAGTTTATCGATCGATGGGAACACTGAAGCTTTCTTT
j_call: TRBJ2-5; v_call: TRBV6-6; clone_size: medium-sized; d_call: -; cdr3_aa: CASSNKAGIQETQYF; cdr3_nt: TGTGCCAGCAGCAATAAAGCGGGCATCCAAGAGACCCAGTACTTC
j_call: TRBJ1-5; v_call: TRBV19; clone_size: medium-sized; d_call: -; cdr3_aa: CASVGAFNQPQHF; cdr3_nt: TGTGCTTCCGTGGGGGCTTTCAATCAGCCCCAGCATTTT
j_call: TRBJ1-6; v_call: TRBV7-6; clone_size: few; d_call: -; cdr3_aa: CASSLVAQGGNSPLHF; cdr3_nt: TGTGCCAGCAGCTTAGTAGCGCAGGGCGGCAATTCACCCCTCCACTTT
j_call: TRBJ2-5; v_call: TRBV21-1; clone_size: -; d_call: -; cdr3_aa: CASSKSYPDHTVSGVNEETQYF; cdr3_nt: TGTGCCAGCAGCAAAAGCTACCCGGACCATACCGTATCCGGGGTCAACGAAGAGACCCAGTACTTC
j_call: TRBJ2-3; v_call: TRBV12-3/TRBV12-4; clone_size: many; d_call: -; cdr3_aa: CASSTLLHPSTDTQYF; cdr3_nt: TGTGCCAGCAGTACTTTACTTCATCCCAGCACAGATACGCAGTATTTT
j_call: TRBJ1-2; v_call: TRBV30; clone_size: -; d_call: TRBD1; cdr3_aa: CAWSRTGGRGLYGYTF; cdr3_nt: TGTGCCTGGAGCCGGACGGGGGGCAGGGGGCTTTATGGCTACACCTTC
j_call: TRBJ2-7; v_call: TRBV9; clone_size: once; d_call: TRBD1; cdr3_aa: CASSVSGTGLHEQYF; cdr3_nt: TGTGCCAGCAGCGTGTCCGGGACAGGGCTACACGAGCAGTACTTC
j_call: TRBJ2-1; v_call: TRBV6-5; clone_size: medium-sized; d_call: -; cdr3_aa: CASSYLGLQQNGEQFF; cdr3_nt: TGTGCCAGCAGTTACTTAGGCCTCCAACAAAATGGTGAGCAGTTCTTC
j_call: TRBJ2-3; v_call: TRBV27; clone_size: medium-sized; d_call: TRBD2; cdr3_aa: CASSSGLAGGPKTDTQYF; cdr3_nt: TGTGCCAGCAGTTCGGGACTAGCGGGAGGGCCAAAGACAGATACGCAGTATTTT